These 5 T cell receptor beta chains were sequenced from one sample in a study of T cells after yellow fever vaccination. TCRdb re-called the 5' RACE reads with MiXCR, one entry per CDR3 protein. This table holds roughly 240,000 distinct CDR3 sequences, less than 7.5% found once. The starting material was CD4+ T cells sorted from PBMCs, obtained on the day of the yellow fever booster vaccination. Receptors originate from a man between 25 and 39 years old who received the YFV17D yellow fever vaccine.

The chain has TRBV12-3 or TRBV12-4 and TRBJ1-1; no reliable D call. V dropped 2 bases and J dropped 7 bases, with 14 bases sitting between them. This CDR3 contains 14 residues. The CDR3 DNA follows: TGTGCCAGCAGTTTATCGGAGCCGGGGTATGAAGCTTTCTTT. Translation: CASSLSEPGYEAFF.

The rearrangement links TRBV20-1 to TRBJ2-2; 8 positions agree with TRBD2. V lost 0 bases to trimming and J lost 8 bases; unmatched junction nucleotides: 5. CDR3 length: 14 residues. Per the germline V gene, CDR1 is DFQATT and CDR2 is SNEGSKA (reference sequence). The CDR3 coding sequence is TGCAGTGCTAGAGACGGGAGGGCCTATGGGGAGCTGTTTTTT. Translated, it gives CSARDGRAYGELFF.

V usage is TRBV10-3 and J usage is TRBJ2-7; D is possibly TRBD2 (5 bases). The V gene lost 1 base and the J gene lost 1 base, with 8 bases spanning the gap. Germline values: CDR1 ENHRY, CDR2 SYGVKD. CDR3 length equals 14 residues. CDR3 nucleotide sequence: TGTGCCATCAGTGAGTTAGCGACATCCTACGAGCAGTACTTC. Protein sequence: CAISELATSYEQYF.

About this clonotype: Being one base from a much bigger clone, this may be a read error. The chain combines TRBV20-1 with TRBJ1-4, with 7 bases matching TRBD1. This CDR3 is built from 15 residues. The germline V gene has CDR1 DFQATT and CDR2 SNEGSKA (reference sequence). CDR3 nucleotide sequence: TGCTGTGCTAGAGATCAAGTGACAGGGAACGAAAAACTGTTTTTT. Translation: CCARDQVTGNEKLFF.

V gene TRBV6-1 combines with J gene TRBJ1-6; D is uncertain. The CDR3 is 13 residues long. CDR1 and CDR2 (germline): MNHNS, SASEGT. Deletions cut 6 bases from V and 7 bases from J, with 10 bases between. DNA for the CDR3: TGTGCCAGCAGGCCAGGATCAAATTCACCCCTCCACTTT. The encoded protein is CASRPGSNSPLHF.